This is a list of T cell receptor beta chains from one sample in a study of cytomegalovirus exposure and HLA in healthy donors. TCRdb keeps only in-frame clones here, not all; method: immunoSEQ multiplex PCR. Seen here are almost 80,000 clones, about 68% observed once, and the top ten hold 6.9%. The source material was PBMCs. Receptor source: a woman aged 50 to 65 in good health and CMV-seropositive. Both conserved end residues are part of each CDR3. A D gene is named only where the DNA matches it firmly. Clone size is not always given. Where it is, it says once, few, many or a class for expanded clones.

size	V	D	J	CDR3	DNA
once	TRBV4-2	-	TRBJ2-5	CASSSSGQETQYF	TGTGCCAGCAGCTCGTCAGGGCAAGAGACCCAGTACTTC
-	TRBV6-1	-	TRBJ1-1	CASSERAATVRAFF	TGTGCCAGCAGTGAAAGAGCTGCCACAGTCCGGGCTTTCTTT
-	TRBV30	-	TRBJ2-4	CAAEGTAKNIQYF	TGTGCCGCGGAGGGAACGGCCAAAAACATTCAGTACTTC
-	TRBV29-1	-	TRBJ2-1	CSVEVRADYNEQFF	TGCAGCGTTGAAGTCAGAGCGGACTACAATGAGCAGTTCTTC
-	TRBV9	TRBD1	TRBJ1-2	CASSPPGQGADGYTF	TGTGCCAGCAGCCCACCGGGACAGGGGGCCGATGGCTACACCTTC
few	TRBV4-1	TRBD2	TRBJ2-3	CASSQLAGRYTQYF	TGCGCCAGCAGCCAATTAGCGGGGAGGTATACGCAGTATTTT
-	TRBV27	-	TRBJ2-2	CASTGLDNTGELFF	TGTGCCAGCACTGGACTTGATAACACCGGGGAGCTGTTTTTT
-	TRBV6-4	TRBD2	TRBJ2-1	CASSLLAGGGEQFF	TGTGCCAGCAGCCTGCTAGCGGGGGGAGGAGAGCAGTTCTTC
-	TRBV12-2	-	TRBJ2-1	CASRLGGELFF	TGTGCAAGTCGCTTAGGCGGGGAGCTGTTCTTC
-	TRBV30	TRBD1	TRBJ1-5	CAWSRDSFNQPQHF	TGTGCCTGGAGCCGGGACAGCTTCAATCAGCCCCAGCATTTT
few	TRBV28	-	TRBJ1-6	CASSRNRLGRGNSPLHF	TGTGCCAGCAGCCGAAATCGCCTCGGACGAGGGAATTCACCCCTCCACTTT
-	TRBV10-3	-	TRBJ1-2	CAISEGAGDGYGYTF	TGTGCCATCAGTGAGGGGGCAGGGGATGGCTATGGCTACACCTTC
-	TRBV5-1	-	TRBJ1-1	CASTQQELNTEAFF	TGCGCCAGCACCCAACAGGAGTTGAACACTGAAGCTTTCTTT
-	TRBV6-4	TRBD1	TRBJ1-2	CASSDSGTAGYTF	TGTGCCAGCAGTGATTCCGGGACAGCTGGCTACACCTTC
-	TRBV14	TRBD1	TRBJ1-1	CASSSYTQGSDTEAFF	TGTGCCAGCAGCTCTTATACACAGGGGAGCGACACTGAAGCTTTCTTT
-	TRBV6-5	-	TRBJ1-1	CASSSLSEAFF	TGTGCCAGCAGTTCCCTAAGTGAAGCTTTCTTT
once	TRBV5-5	-	TRBJ2-7	CASSHPRTSNYEQYF	TGTGCCAGCAGCCATCCCCGCACTAGCAACTACGAGCAGTACTTC
once	TRBV28	TRBD1	TRBJ2-2	CASRGSTGGTGELFF	TGTGCCAGCAGGGGATCGACAGGGGGTACCGGGGAGCTGTTTTTT
-	TRBV5-1	TRBD1	TRBJ1-1	CASSSTGQVDTEAFF	TGCGCCAGCAGCTCAACCGGACAGGTTGACACTGAAGCTTTCTTT
-	TRBV7-2	-	TRBJ1-3	CASNLPRTGGGNTIYF	TGTGCCAGCAACCTCCCGAGGACTGGCGGAGGAAACACCATATATTTT
-	TRBV4-1	-	TRBJ1-5	CASSQDRVQPQHF	TGCGCCAGCAGCCAAGATCGGGTTCAGCCCCAGCATTTT
-	TRBV19	-	TRBJ2-2	CASSPPGGDTGELFF	TGTGCCAGTAGCCCCCCCGGAGGGGACACCGGGGAGCTGTTTTTT
-	TRBV2	TRBD1	TRBJ2-5	CASSGTGGSGETQYF	TGTGCCAGCAGTGGGACAGGGGGGTCAGGAGAGACCCAGTACTTC
-	TRBV9	TRBD2	TRBJ2-5	CASSLAGLAGGEAQYF	TGTGCCAGCTCTCTTGCCGGACTAGCGGGGGGTGAGGCCCAGTACTTC
-	TRBV5-1	-	TRBJ2-7	CASSVSSDYEQYF	TGCGCCAGCAGCGTTAGTAGCGACTACGAGCAGTACTTC
-	TRBV16	-	TRBJ1-1	CASSQVPQQRNTEAFF	TGTGCCAGCAGCCAGGTTCCTCAGCAGCGGAACACTGAAGCTTTCTTT
few	TRBV6-1	TRBD1	TRBJ1-5	CASSEATTGGRLRAQHF	TGTGCCAGCAGTGAAGCAACGACAGGGGGTCGTCTGAGAGCCCAGCATTTT
few	TRBV11-1	-	TRBJ2-7	CASGGASHEQYF	TGTGCCAGCGGGGGGGCTTCCCACGAGCAGTACTTC
-	TRBV27	-	TRBJ2-3	CASSPPGQNTDTQYF	TGTGCCAGCAGTCCTCCGGGACAAAACACAGATACGCAGTATTTT
-	TRBV13	TRBD2	TRBJ2-3	CASSFRGGETDTQYF	TGTGCCAGCAGCTTCCGGGGGGGCGAGACAGATACGCAGTATTTT
-	TRBV5-5	-	TRBJ2-1	CASSGGPPDEQFF	TGTGCCAGCAGCGGGGGCCCCCCTGATGAGCAGTTCTTC
-	TRBV10-3	TRBD1	TRBJ1-1	CAISRDSMNTEAFF	TGTGCCATCAGTCGGGACAGCATGAACACTGAAGCTTTCTTT
few	TRBV11-3	TRBD2	TRBJ2-1	CASSNSGGYNEQFF	TGTGCCAGCAGCAATAGCGGGGGATACAATGAGCAGTTCTTC
-	TRBV19	TRBD1	TRBJ2-5	CASSISDRGSDQYF	TGTGCCAGTAGTATATCTGACAGGGGGAGTGACCAGTACTTC
once	TRBV6-6	TRBD1	TRBJ2-7	CASRRGQGIGEQYF	TGTGCCAGCAGGAGGGGACAGGGGATTGGCGAGCAGTACTTC
few	TRBV7-9	-	TRBJ1-2	CASSTRGKGYTF	TGTGCCAGCAGCACCCGAGGGAAGGGCTACACCTTC
-	TRBV11-2	-	TRBJ2-2	CASSLTSPGELFF	TGTGCCAGCAGCTTAACTTCTCCCGGGGAGCTGTTTTTT
-	TRBV19	-	TRBJ2-5	CASSKRGTRYQETQYF	TGTGCCAGTAGTAAAAGAGGGACAAGGTACCAAGAGACCCAGTACTTC
-	TRBV11-2	-	TRBJ2-5	CASSLNSQETQYF	TGTGCCAGCAGCTTGAATAGTCAAGAGACCCAGTACTTC
few	TRBV10-2	TRBD2	TRBJ2-3	CASSESTGIAGGGTDTQYF	TGCGCCAGCAGTGAGTCGACGGGTATAGCGGGGGGAGGAACAGATACGCAGTATTTT
once	TRBV7-9	-	TRBJ2-2	CASSSWERRNTGELFF	TGTGCCAGCAGCTCTTGGGAGCGTCGGAACACCGGGGAGCTGTTTTTT
-	TRBV23-1	-	TRBJ2-2	CASSQSGRRNDRGGGVGELFF	TGCGCCAGCAGTCAATCGGGACGGCGAAATGATAGAGGGGGGGGAGTCGGGGAGCTGTTTTTT
-	TRBV18	TRBD1	TRBJ2-5	CASSPIGTGAAGETQYF	TGTGCCAGCTCACCAATCGGGACAGGGGCGGCCGGGGAGACCCAGTACTTC
-	TRBV7-9	TRBD2	TRBJ2-5	CASSRRPSGGQLYQETQYF	TGTGCCAGCAGTCGTAGGCCTAGCGGGGGTCAGTTGTACCAAGAGACCCAGTACTTC
-	TRBV9	TRBD2	TRBJ2-3	CASSVLPAGGRDTQYF	TGTGCCAGCAGCGTATTACCAGCGGGGGGGAGAGATACGCAGTATTTT
-	TRBV7-9	-	TRBJ1-6	CSSSFPRAENSYNSPLHF	TGTTCCAGCAGCTTCCCCAGGGCCGAAAACTCCTATAATTCACCCCTCCACTTT
-	TRBV4-1	TRBD1	TRBJ2-5	CASSQERHRGTETQYF	TGCGCCAGCAGCCAAGAGCGACACAGGGGGACGGAGACCCAGTACTTC
-	TRBV29-1	-	TRBJ1-1	CSVVRTANTEAFF	TGCAGCGTTGTACGGACAGCGAACACTGAAGCTTTCTTT